This T cell receptor beta chain came from a study of cytomegalovirus exposure and HLA in healthy donors. Study conclusions and caveats: As was reported, the HLA-A and HLA-B alleles of most subjects were accurately predicted from TCR beta sequences.

The PCR had 60 Vbeta and 13 Jbeta primers. Assay used: immunoSEQ multiplex PCR; TCRdb lists only in-frame clones, some missing. This sample has around 110,000 clones; over 75% occur once, and the top ten carry approximately 4.2%. As for this clone: Its antigen is currently unknown.

The V gene end was trimmed by 6 bases and the J gene end by 4 bases; junction bases not matched to a gene: 7. The CDR3 totals 14 residues. CDR1 and CDR2 from the germline V gene are MNHEY and SMNVEV (reference sequence). The rearrangement links TRBV27 to TRBJ1-2, with TRBD1 matching over 8 bases. The sample comprised PBMCs. The clonotype was recovered from a male donor in good health and CMV-seronegative. The CDR3 sequence: CASRRTGFLYGYTF. CDR3 nucleotide sequence: TGTGCCAGCAGGCGGACAGGGTTCCTCTATGGCTACACCTTC.